This T cell receptor beta chain was observed in a study of shared clonotypes between healthy human individuals. Study-level points and caveats: Among donors, clonotype sharing was expected to be affected by sequencing depth. Represented genetic and exposure-history diversity was restricted by having few donors.

The run depth of the assay was deep. Some clones are missing from TCRdb's copy, which holds only in-frame ones; the method was immunoSEQ multiplex PCR. The table records hundreds of thousands of clones, 75% to 80% of them present only once. Germline values: CDR1 MRHNA, CDR2 SNTAGT. The CDR3 is 16 amino acids. The V gene lost 0 bases and the J gene lost 8 bases, with 17 bases spanning the gap. This clone was picked up many times. The target antigen is unknown. The chain combines TRBV6-4 with TRBJ2-1; a possible D gene is TRBD2 (6 bases). The material sequenced was PBMCs. The sequence derives from a middle-aged woman in good health. Some clones in this sample may be carry-over from other donors' samples. The CDR3 sequence is CASSDSMAGPTDEQFF. The CDR3 region has the DNA TGTGCCAGCAGTGACTCCATGGCGGGACCTACGGATGAGCAGTTCTTC.